This is a list of T cell receptor beta chains from one sample in a study of T cells in Graves' hyperthyroidism and ophthalmopathy. TCRdb processed the multiplex PCR reads anew with MiXCR; each CDR3 protein has one entry. This sample yields approximately 400,000 distinct CDR3 sequences, of which over 11% are seen a single time; 25% to 30% belongs to the top ten. Input material: blood. The receptors were sampled from a man aged 45-60 years with Graves' ophthalmopathy. Both conserved end residues are part of each CDR3. A D gene is named only where the DNA matches it firmly. Only some rows state a clone size, as once, few, many or a class for expanded clones.

D gene	clone size	J gene	V gene	CDR3 protein	CDR3 DNA
TRBD1	.	TRBJ2-6	TRBV5-1	CASSFTGDLSEANVLTF	TGCGCCAGCAGCTTTACAGGGGACCTCTCTGAGGCCAACGTCCTGACTTTC
.	many	TRBJ1-1	TRBV30	CAWNQNTEAFF	TGTGCCTGGAACCAGAACACTGAAGCTTTCTTT
TRBD2	.	TRBJ2-3	TRBV9	CASEGLVADTQYF	TGTGCCAGCGAGGGACTAGTGGCAGATACGCAGTATTTT
TRBD2	.	TRBJ2-3	TRBV6-4	CASSDSIGRADTQYF	TGTGCCAGCAGTGACTCGATCGGGAGGGCGGATACGCAGTATTTT
.	many	TRBJ2-7	TRBV27	CASSLSGDLPAYEQYF	TGTGCCAGCAGTTTATCCGGGGACCTCCCTGCCTACGAGCAGTACTTC
.	once	TRBJ2-7	TRBV12-5	CASGSGVGEQYF	TGTGCTAGTGGTTCAGGGGTGGGAGAGCAGTACTTC
TRBD2	.	TRBJ2-3	TRBV7-8	CASSLVFTSGSTDTQYF	TGTGCCAGCAGCTTAGTGTTTACTAGCGGGAGCACAGATACGCAGTATTTT
.	.	TRBJ2-3	TRBV10-1	CASSEDSDTQYF	TGCGCCAGCAGTGAGGATTCAGATACGCAGTATTTT
.	few	TRBJ2-1	TRBV14	CASQRAGLTYNEQFF	TGTGCCAGCCAGAGAGCGGGCCTAACCTACAATGAGCAGTTCTTC
.	few	TRBJ2-7	TRBV15	CATSGGAVRTYEQYF	TGTGCCACCAGCGGAGGGGCCGTGAGAACCTACGAGCAGTACTTC
TRBD2	many	TRBJ2-7	TRBV9	CASSVGIAGSYEQYF	TGTGCCAGCAGCGTAGGTATAGCGGGGTCCTACGAGCAGTACTTC
.	many	TRBJ2-7	TRBV3-1	CASSQDWEQYF	TGTGCCAGCAGCCAAGACTGGGAGCAGTACTTC
TRBD1	many	TRBJ1-5	TRBV2	CASSKGQDNQPQHF	TGTGCCAGCAGCAAAGGACAGGACAATCAGCCCCAGCATTTT
TRBD2	many	TRBJ2-7	TRBV6-5	CASSYPIAGGDYEQYF	TGTGCCAGCAGTTACCCCATAGCGGGAGGAGATTACGAGCAGTACTTC
.	many	TRBJ2-3	TRBV11-2	CASSLQLPPDTQYF	TGTGCCAGCAGCTTACAGTTACCCCCAGATACGCAGTATTTT
.	many	TRBJ1-1	TRBV29-1	CSGTRGDVMNTEAFF	TGCAGCGGGACCAGGGGTGATGTAATGAACACTGAAGCTTTCTTT
.	many	TRBJ2-7	TRBV6-1	CASSEGDLSGYEQYF	TGTGCCAGCAGTGAAGGGGACCTGTCTGGCTACGAGCAGTACTTC